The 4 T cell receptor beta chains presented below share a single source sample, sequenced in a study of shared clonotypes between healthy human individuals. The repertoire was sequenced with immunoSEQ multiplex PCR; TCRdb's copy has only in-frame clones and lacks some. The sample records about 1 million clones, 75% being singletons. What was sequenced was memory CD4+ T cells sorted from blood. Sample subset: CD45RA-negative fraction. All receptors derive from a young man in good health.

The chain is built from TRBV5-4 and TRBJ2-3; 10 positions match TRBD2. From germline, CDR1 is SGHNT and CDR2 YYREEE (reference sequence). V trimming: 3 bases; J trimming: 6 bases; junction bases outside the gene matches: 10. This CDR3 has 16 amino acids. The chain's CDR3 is CASSSLAGVFPDTQYF. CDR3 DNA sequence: TGTGCCAGCAGCTCTCTAGCGGGAGTATTCCCTGATACGCAGTATTTT. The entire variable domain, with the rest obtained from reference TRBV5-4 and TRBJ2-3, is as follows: ETGVTQSPTHLIKTRGQQVTLRCSSQSGHNTVSWYQQALGQGPQFIFQYYREEENGRGNFPPRFSGLQFPNYSSELNVNALELDDSALYLCASSSLAGVFPDTQYFGPGTRLTVL.

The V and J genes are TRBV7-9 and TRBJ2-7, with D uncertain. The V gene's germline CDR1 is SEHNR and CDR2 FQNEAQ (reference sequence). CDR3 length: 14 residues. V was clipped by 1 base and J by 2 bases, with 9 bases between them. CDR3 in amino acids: CASSLVTTAYEQYF. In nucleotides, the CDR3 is TGTGCCAGCAGCTTAGTCACGACCGCCTACGAGCAGTACTTC.

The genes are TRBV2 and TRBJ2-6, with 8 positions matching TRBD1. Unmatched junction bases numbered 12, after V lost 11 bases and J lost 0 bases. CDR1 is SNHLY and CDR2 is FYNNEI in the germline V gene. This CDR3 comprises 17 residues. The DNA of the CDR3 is TGTGCCGGGTACCCGGACAGGGCCCCCTCTGGGGCCAACGTCCTGACTTTC. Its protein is CAGYPDRAPSGANVLTF. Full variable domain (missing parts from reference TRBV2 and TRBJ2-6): EPEVTQTPSHQVTQMGQEVILRCVPISNHLYFYWYRQILGQKVEFLVSFYNNEISEKSEIFDDQFSVERPDGSNFTLKIRSTKLEDSAMYFCAGYPDRAPSGANVLTFGAGSRLTVL.

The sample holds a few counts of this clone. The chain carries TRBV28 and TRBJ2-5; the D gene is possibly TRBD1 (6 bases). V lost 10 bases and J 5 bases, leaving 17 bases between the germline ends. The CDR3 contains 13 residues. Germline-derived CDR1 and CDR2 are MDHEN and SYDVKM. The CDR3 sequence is CAIRPSGVETQYF. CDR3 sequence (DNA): TGTGCCATCAGACCTTCAGGGGTCGAGACCCAGTACTTC.